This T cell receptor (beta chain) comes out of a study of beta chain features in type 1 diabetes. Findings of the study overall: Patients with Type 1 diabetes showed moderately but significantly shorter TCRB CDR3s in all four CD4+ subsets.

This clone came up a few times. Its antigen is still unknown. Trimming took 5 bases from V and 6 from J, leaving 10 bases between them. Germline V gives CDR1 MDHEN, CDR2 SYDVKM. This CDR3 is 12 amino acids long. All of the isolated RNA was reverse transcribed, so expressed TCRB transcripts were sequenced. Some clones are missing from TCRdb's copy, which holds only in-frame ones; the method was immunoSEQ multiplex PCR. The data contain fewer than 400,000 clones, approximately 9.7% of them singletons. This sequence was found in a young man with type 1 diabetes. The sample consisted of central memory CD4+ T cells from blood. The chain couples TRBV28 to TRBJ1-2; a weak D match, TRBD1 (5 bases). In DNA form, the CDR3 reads TGTGCCAGCAGTACCGGGGGTGATGGCTACACCTTC. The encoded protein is CASSTGGDGYTF.